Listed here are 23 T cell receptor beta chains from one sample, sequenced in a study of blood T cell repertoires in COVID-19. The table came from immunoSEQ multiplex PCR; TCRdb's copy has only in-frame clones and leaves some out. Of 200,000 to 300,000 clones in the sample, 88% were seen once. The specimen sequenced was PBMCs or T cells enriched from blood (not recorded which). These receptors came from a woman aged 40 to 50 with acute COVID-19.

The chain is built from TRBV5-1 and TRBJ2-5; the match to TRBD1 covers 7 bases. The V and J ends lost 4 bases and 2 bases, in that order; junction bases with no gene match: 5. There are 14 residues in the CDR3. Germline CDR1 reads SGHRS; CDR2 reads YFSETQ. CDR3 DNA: TGCGCCAGCAGCATGCAGGGGGTGCAAGAGACCCAGTACTTC. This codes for CASSMQGVQETQYF.

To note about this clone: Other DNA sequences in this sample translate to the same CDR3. The CDR3 bases are TGCGCCAGCAGCTTGACAGGGATGAGCAATCAGCCCCAGCATTTT. It is translated as CASSLTGMSNQPQHF. The V and J genes are TRBV5-1 and TRBJ1-5; perhaps TRBD1 as D (6 bases). This CDR3 is built from 15 residues. CDR1 SGHRS and CDR2 YFSETQ come from the germline V gene. The germline V and J ends were trimmed by 1 base and 1 base, with 9 bases remaining between them. Full variable domain (remainder filled in from reference TRBV5-1 and TRBJ1-5): KAGVTQTPRYLIKTRGQQVTLSCSPISGHRSVSWYQQTPGQGLQFLFEYFSETQRNKGNFPGRFSGRQFSNSRSEMNVSTLELGDSALYLCASSLTGMSNQPQHFGDGTRLSIL.

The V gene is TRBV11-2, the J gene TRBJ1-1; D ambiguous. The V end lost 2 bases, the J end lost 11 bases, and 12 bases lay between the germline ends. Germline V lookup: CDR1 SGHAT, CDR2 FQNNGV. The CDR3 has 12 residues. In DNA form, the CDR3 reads TGTGCCAGCAGCTTATCAGAGGAGGAGGCTTTCTTT. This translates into CASSLSEEEAFF.

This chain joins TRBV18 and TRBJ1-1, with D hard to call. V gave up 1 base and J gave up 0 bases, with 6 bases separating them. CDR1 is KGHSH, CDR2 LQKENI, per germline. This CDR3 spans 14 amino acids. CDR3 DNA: TGTGCCAGCTCACCACAGACTATGAACACTGAAGCTTTCTTT. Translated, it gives CASSPQTMNTEAFF.

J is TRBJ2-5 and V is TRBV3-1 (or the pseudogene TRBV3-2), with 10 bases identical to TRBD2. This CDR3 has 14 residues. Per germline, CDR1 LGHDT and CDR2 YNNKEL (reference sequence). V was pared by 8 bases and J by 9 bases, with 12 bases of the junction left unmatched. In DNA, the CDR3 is TGTGCCAGCCGATTAGCGGGGGGCCAGGGGGCCCAGTACTTC. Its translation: CASRLAGGQGAQYF.

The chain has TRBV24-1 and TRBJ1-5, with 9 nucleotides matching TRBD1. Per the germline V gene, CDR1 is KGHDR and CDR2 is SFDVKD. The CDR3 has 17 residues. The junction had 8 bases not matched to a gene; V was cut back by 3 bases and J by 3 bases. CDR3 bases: TGTGCCACCAGTGATCCGGGGACAGGGTTTGACAATCAGCCCCAGCATTTT. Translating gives CATSDPGTGFDNQPQHF.

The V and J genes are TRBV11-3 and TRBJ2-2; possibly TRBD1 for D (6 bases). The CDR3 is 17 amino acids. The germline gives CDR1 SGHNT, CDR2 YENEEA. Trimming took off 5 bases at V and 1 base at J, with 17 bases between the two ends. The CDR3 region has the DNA TGTGCCAGCAGCACCCCCCCGGGACAAGGGAACACCGGGGAGCTGTTTTTT. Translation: CASSTPPGQGNTGELFF.

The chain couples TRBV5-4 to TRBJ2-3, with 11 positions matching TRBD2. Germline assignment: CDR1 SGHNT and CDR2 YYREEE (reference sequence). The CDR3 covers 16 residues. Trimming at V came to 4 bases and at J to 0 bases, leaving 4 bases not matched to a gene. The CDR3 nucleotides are TGTGCCAGCAGCCGCATAGCGGGAGGGAGCACAGATACGCAGTATTTT. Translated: CASSRIAGGSTDTQYF.

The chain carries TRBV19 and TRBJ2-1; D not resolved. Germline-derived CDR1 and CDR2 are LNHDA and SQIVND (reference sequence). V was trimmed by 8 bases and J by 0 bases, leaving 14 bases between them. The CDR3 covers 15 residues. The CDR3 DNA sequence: TGTGCCAGTCGGCCTCCAGGCGCCTCCTACAATGAGCAGTTCTTC. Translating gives CASRPPGASYNEQFF.

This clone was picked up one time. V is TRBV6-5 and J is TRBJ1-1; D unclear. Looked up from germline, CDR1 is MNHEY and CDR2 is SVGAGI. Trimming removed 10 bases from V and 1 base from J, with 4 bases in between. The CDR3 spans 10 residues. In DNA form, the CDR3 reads TGTGCCACAGAGAACACTGAAGCTTTCTTT. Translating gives CATENTEAFF.

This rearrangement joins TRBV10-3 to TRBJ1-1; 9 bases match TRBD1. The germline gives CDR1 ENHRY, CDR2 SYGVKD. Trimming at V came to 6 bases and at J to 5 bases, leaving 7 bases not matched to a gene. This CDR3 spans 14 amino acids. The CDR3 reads CAISQTGGATEAFF. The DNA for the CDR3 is TGTGCCATCAGCCAAACAGGGGGCGCGACTGAAGCTTTCTTT.

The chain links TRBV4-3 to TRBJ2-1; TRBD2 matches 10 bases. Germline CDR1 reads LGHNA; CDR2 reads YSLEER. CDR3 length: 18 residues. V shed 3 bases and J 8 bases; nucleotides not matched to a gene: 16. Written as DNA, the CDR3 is TGCGCCAGCAGCCAGGCTACCCCAGCGGGAGGGCCGAGCTATGAGCAGTTCTTC. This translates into CASSQATPAGGPSYEQFF.

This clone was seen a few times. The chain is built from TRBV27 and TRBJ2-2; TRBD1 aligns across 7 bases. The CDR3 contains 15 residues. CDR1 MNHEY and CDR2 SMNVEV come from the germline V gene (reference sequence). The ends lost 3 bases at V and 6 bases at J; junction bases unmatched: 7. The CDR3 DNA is TGTGCCAGCAGTTTGATAACAGGGGTGGCCGGGGAGCTGTTTTTT. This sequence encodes CASSLITGVAGELFF.

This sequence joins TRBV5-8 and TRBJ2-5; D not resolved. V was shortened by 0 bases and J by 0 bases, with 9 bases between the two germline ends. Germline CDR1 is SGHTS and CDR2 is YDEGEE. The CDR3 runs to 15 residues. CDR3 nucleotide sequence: TGTGCCAGCAGCTTGGATGGCAGTTACCAAGAGACCCAGTACTTC. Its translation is CASSLDGSYQETQYF.

The CDR3 region is CASSFSGTGLNTEAFF. The CDR3 DNA is TGCGCCAGCAGCTTTTCCGGGACAGGGCTAAACACTGAAGCTTTCTTT. The gene calls are TRBV5-1 and TRBJ1-1; 9 bases align to TRBD1. The CDR3 contains 16 residues. The germline CDR1 and CDR2 sequences are SGHRS and YFSETQ. The V segment lost 2 bases and the J segment 2 bases; nucleotides outside the gene matches: 7.

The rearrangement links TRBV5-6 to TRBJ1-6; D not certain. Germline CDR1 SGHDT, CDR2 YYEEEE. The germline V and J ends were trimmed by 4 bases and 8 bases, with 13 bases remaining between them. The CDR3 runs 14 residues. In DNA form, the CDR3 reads TGTGCCAGCAGCCCCAGTGTGTCTTATTCACCCCTCCACTTT. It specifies CASSPSVSYSPLHF.

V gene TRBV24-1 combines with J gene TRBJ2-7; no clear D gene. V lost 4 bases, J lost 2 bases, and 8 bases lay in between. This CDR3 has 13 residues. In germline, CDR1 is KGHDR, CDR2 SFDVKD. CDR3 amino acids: CATSDYPTYEQYV. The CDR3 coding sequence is TGTGCCACCAGTGACTACCCTACCTACGAGCAGTACGTC.

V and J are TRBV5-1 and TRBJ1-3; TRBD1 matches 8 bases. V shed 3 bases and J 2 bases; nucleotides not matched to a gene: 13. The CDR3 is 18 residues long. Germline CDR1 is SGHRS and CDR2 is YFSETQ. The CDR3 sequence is CASSYNPPDRGPGNTIYF. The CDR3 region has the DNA TGCGCCAGCAGCTACAATCCCCCTGACAGGGGTCCTGGAAACACCATATATTTT.

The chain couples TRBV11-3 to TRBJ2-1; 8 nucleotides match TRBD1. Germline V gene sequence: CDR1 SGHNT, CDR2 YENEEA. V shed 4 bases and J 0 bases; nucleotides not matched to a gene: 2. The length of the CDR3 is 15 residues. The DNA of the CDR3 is TGTGCCAGCAGCTGGACAGGGAGCTCCTACAATGAGCAGTTCTTC. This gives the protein CASSWTGSSYNEQFF.

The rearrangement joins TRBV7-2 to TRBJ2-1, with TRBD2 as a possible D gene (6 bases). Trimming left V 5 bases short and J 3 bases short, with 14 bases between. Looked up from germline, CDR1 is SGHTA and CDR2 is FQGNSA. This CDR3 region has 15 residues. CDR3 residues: CASSLISGHYNEQFF. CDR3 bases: TGTGCCAGCAGCCTGATTAGCGGACACTACAATGAGCAGTTCTTC.

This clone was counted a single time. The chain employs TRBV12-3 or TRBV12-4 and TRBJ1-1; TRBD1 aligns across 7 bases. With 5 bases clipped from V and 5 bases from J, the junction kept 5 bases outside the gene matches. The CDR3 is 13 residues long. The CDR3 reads CASSTGEGTEAFF. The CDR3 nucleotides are TGTGCCAGCAGTACAGGGGAAGGGACTGAAGCTTTCTTT.

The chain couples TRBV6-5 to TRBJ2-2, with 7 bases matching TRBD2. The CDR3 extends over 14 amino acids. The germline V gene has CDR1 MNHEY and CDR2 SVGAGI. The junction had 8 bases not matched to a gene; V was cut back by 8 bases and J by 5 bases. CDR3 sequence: CASLKAGGTGELFF. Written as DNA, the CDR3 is TGTGCCAGCCTAAAGGCCGGGGGGACCGGGGAGCTGTTTTTT.

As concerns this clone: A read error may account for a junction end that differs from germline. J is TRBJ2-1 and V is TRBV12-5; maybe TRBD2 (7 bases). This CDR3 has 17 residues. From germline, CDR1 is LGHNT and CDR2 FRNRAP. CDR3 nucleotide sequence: TGTGCTAGTGGTTTGGCCGGGGGGCCCAGCTCCCACAATGAGCAGTTCTTC. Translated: CASGLAGGPSSHNEQFF. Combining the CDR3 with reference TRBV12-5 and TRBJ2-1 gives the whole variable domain DARVTQTPRHKVTEMGQEVTMRCQPILGHNTVFWYRQTMMQGLELLAYFRNRAPLDDSGMPKDRFSAEMPDATLATLKIQPSEPRDSAVYFCASGLAGGPSSHNEQFFGPGTRLTVL.